This T cell receptor beta chain was identified in a study of cytomegalovirus exposure and HLA in healthy donors. Findings and limits, study-wide: Apparent HLA restriction characterized most CMV-associated TCR beta chains in a later analysis. A later analysis appeared to link common viral pathogens to several of the most significant clusters. Published work reported that the classifier diagnosed cytomegalovirus status with high specificity and sensitivity. Some segments of the V type, notably TRBV6-2 and TRBV6-3, were excluded as indistinguishable.

The PCR employed 60 Vbeta primers together with 13 Jbeta primers. Some clones are missing from TCRdb's copy, which holds only in-frame ones; the method was immunoSEQ multiplex PCR. Here the sample spans roughly 160,000 clones, over 70% being singletons. With regard to this clone: Its matching antigen is unknown.

This CDR3 has 13 amino acids. The V gene end was trimmed by 7 bases and the J gene end by 9 bases; junction bases not matched to a gene: 9. Germline CDR1 reads MDHEN; CDR2 reads SYDVKM. Source material: PBMCs. J is TRBJ2-5 and V is TRBV28; the match to TRBD2 covers 9 bases. The clonotype originates from a woman aged 45-65 years in good health and CMV-seropositive. The CDR3 DNA sequence: TGTGCCAGCATTAGCGGGGGTGGGGAGGCCCAGTACTTC. It yields the protein CASISGGGEAQYF.